The 24 T cell receptor beta chains below were found in one sample sequenced in a study of T cell clonality in common variable immunodeficiency (dated by TCRdb to between 2015 and 2016). Library preparation was by the immunoSEQ multiplex PCR assay. TCRdb retrieved this table from immuneACCESS and kept in-frame rearrangements only. Not all clones are present; in checked studies, unresolved V genes account for under half, and no reason is known for the remainder. This sample was tabulated with tens of thousands of clones, among which there are no singletons. The top ten hold around 1.7% of the sample. The specimen was peripheral blood mononuclear cells. The receptors were gathered from a person aged 18 to 69 in good health.

Many counts were recorded for this clone. The CDR3 end is not reached by the read, which stops 3 residues before it; the germline J gene fills it in. This chain connects TRBV28 to TRBJ2-2; 9 nucleotides align to TRBD2. After removal of 8 bases from V and 5 bases from J, the junction contained 12 bases not matched to a gene. The CDR3 is 16 amino acids. Germline-derived CDR1 and CDR2 are MDHEN and SYDVKM. This CDR3 is CASHLGTSPATGELFF. The sequenced CDR3 bases are TGTGCCAGCCACCTAGGGACTAGCCCGGCAACCGGGGAG.

This clone occurred many times. The CDR3 end is not reached by the read, which stops 3 residues before it; the germline J gene fills it in. The V call is TRBV29-1, the J call TRBJ1-1; no firm D call. Per the germline V gene, CDR1 is SQVTM and CDR2 is ANQGSEA. The CDR3 consists of 10 residues. V gave up 2 bases and J gave up 4 bases, with 2 bases separating them. The CDR3 spells CSVELTEAFF. The covered CDR3 bases are TGCAGCGTTGAACTCACTGAA.

This clone appeared many times. The CDR3 end lies 3 residues beyond the end of the read and is filled in from the germline J gene. The chain carries TRBV19 and TRBJ2-6; 11 nucleotides line up with TRBD2. The CDR3 is made up of 19 amino acids. The germline V gene has CDR1 LNHDA and CDR2 SQIVND (reference sequence). With V trimmed by 2 bases and J by 0 bases, 6 bases remained unmatched. This chain's CDR3 is CASSILTSGSNSGANVLTF. CDR3 bases read: TGTGCCAGTAGTATATTAACTAGCGGGAGCAACTCTGGGGCCAACGTC. Based on the CDR3 plus reference TRBV19 and TRBJ2-6, the full variable domain is DGGITQSPKYLFRKEGQNVTLSCEQNLNHDAMYWYRQDPGQGLRLIYYSQIVNDFQKGDIAEGYSVSREKKESFPLTVTSAQKNPTAFYLCASSILTSGSNSGANVLTFGAGSRLTVL.

This clone was seen many times. From the germline J gene comes the end of the CDR3, since the read stops 3 residues before it. The chain couples TRBV5-1 to TRBJ1-2; TRBD1 agrees at 9 bases. Trimming at V came to 4 bases and at J to 4 bases, leaving 5 bases not matched to a gene. This CDR3 has 14 amino acids. CDR1 is SGHRS, CDR2 YFSETQ, per germline. The part of the CDR3 DNA that was read is TGCGCCAGCAGCCTGGGACAGGGAAGCTATGGC. Encoded protein: CASSLGQGSYG. The complete CDR3 sequence is CASSLGQGSYGYTF.

This clone was seen many times. The missing CDR3 end, 3 residues past where the read stops, is filled in from the germline J gene. The chain links TRBV19 to TRBJ1-2; TRBD1 might be the D (5 bases). The CDR3 is 18 residues long. CDR1 and CDR2 (germline): LNHDA, SQIVND (reference sequence). V was trimmed by 1 base and J by 1 base, leaving 19 bases between them. The CDR3 DNA, read in part, is TGTGCCAGTAGTATAGCCCCTATCTACAGGACCCTTAACTATGGC. Residues: CASSIAPIYRTLNYG. The entire CDR3 protein is CASSIAPIYRTLNYGYTF.

This clone showed up many times. From the germline J gene comes the end of the CDR3, since the read stops 3 residues before it. V and J are TRBV19 and TRBJ2-3; no definite D call. Germline-derived CDR1 and CDR2 are LNHDA and SQIVND (reference sequence). V was clipped by 7 bases and J by 2 bases, with 10 bases between them. This CDR3 has 13 amino acids. CDR3: CASNRPPTDTQYF. Partial CDR3 DNA: TGTGCCAGTAATCGTCCCCCCACAGATACG.

This clone showed up many times. The sequence runs out 3 residues before the end of the CDR3; the remainder is reconstructed from the germline J gene. V and J are TRBV19 and TRBJ1-2; 11 bases line up with TRBD1. In germline, CDR1 is LNHDA, CDR2 SQIVND (reference sequence). The V gene end was trimmed by 11 bases and the J gene end by 5 bases; junction bases not matched to a gene: 7. This CDR3 is 13 amino acids long. This CDR3 is CASRTGGFYGYTF. CDR3 DNA, as far as it was read: TGTGCCTCCCGGACAGGGGGCTTTTATGGC.

This clone occurred many times. The DNA ends 3 residues before the CDR3 does, and the rest of the CDR3 is filled in from the germline J gene. The V call is TRBV7-8, the J call TRBJ2-1, with 12 positions matching TRBD2. The germline gives CDR1 SGHVS, CDR2 FQNEAQ. After removal of 6 bases from V and 4 bases from J, the junction contained 4 bases not matched to a gene. The CDR3 is 15 residues long. The CDR3 here is CASSGLAGQYNEQFF. The part of the CDR3 DNA that was read is TGTGCCAGCAGTGGACTAGCGGGACAGTACAATGAG.

This clone was detected many times. Coverage ceases 3 residues before the CDR3 finishes, and the germline J gene fills in the end. This chain joins TRBV20-1 and TRBJ2-5, with 11 bases matching TRBD2. Germline V CDR1 and CDR2: DFQATT, SNEGSKA (reference sequence). The CDR3 sequence is 14 residues long. Trimming removed 6 bases from V and 2 bases from J; junction bases left unmatched: 5. CDR3 loop: CSAERTSGQETQYF. Partial CDR3 DNA: TGCAGTGCGGAAAGGACTAGCGGGCAAGAGACC.

There are many counts of this clone. The CDR3 end falls 3 residues outside the read, so it is completed with the germline J gene. The V gene is TRBV20-1, the J gene TRBJ2-7; 10 bases agree with TRBD2. J lost 0 bases, V lost 0 bases, and 2 bases had no gene match. This CDR3 is 15 amino acids long. Germline V gene data show CDR1 as DFQATT and CDR2 as SNEGSKA (reference sequence). CDR3: CSARDPSGSSYEQYF. The CDR3 DNA, read in part, is TGCAGTGCTAGAGACCCTAGCGGGAGCTCCTACGAG.

This clone came up many times. The read finishes 3 residues shy of the CDR3 end, and the germline J gene is used to complete it. The chain is built from TRBV20-1 and TRBJ1-2; D might be TRBD1 (6 bases). The V end was cut by 2 bases, the J end by 4 bases, with 23 bases between. CDR1 is DFQATT, CDR2 SNEGSKA, per germline (reference sequence). The CDR3 covers 17 residues. The CDR3 sequence: CSARKLQSGEIRYGYTF. Incomplete CDR3 DNA: TGCAGTGCTAGAAAACTCCAGTCAGGGGAAATACGCTATGGC.

The table lists this clone with many counts. The CDR3 goes on 3 residues after the read ends, and that part is filled in from the germline J gene. The chain has TRBV29-1 and TRBJ2-3, with 7 nucleotides matching TRBD1. Germline trimming cut 6 bases from V and 4 bases from J; bases unmatched to any gene: 4. Germline CDR1 SQVTM, CDR2 ANQGSEA. This CDR3 has 12 amino acids. The DNA read from the CDR3 is TGCAGCGTCAGACAGGGTCCAGATACG. It encodes CSVRQGPDT. From start to end, the CDR3 is CSVRQGPDTQYF.

This clone came up many times. With the read ending 3 residues before the CDR3 end, the germline J gene is used to fill in that end. The rearrangement joins TRBV4-1 to TRBJ2-3, with D possibly matching TRBD2 (5 bases). Germline values: CDR1 MGHRA, CDR2 YSYEKL. The germline V and J ends were trimmed by 3 bases and 1 base, with 14 bases remaining between them. This CDR3 spans 16 amino acids. The CDR3 here is CASSQPNPRGTDTQYF. CDR3 bases read: TGCGCCAGCAGCCAGCCAAATCCGAGGGGCACAGATACG.

This clone has ten or more counts. CDR3 DNA (partial): TGCGCCAGCAGCCGCCCAGACAGAGATACG. Translating gives CASSRPDRDT. In full, the CDR3 reads CASSRPDRDTQYF. The chain recombines TRBV4-1 with TRBJ2-3; possibly TRBD1 for D (5 bases). The sequence runs out 3 residues before the end of the CDR3; the remainder is reconstructed from the germline J gene. With 4 bases removed from V and 5 bases from J, the gap between germline ends came to 10 bases. CDR3 size: 13 residues. CDR1 MGHRA and CDR2 YSYEKL come from the germline V gene.

At least ten counts were recorded for this clone. The read ends 3 residues shy of where the CDR3 ends; the end is completed using the germline J gene. The gene calls are TRBV2 and TRBJ1-2, with no clear D. From germline, CDR1 is SNHLY and CDR2 FYNNEI. Deletions cut 4 bases from V and 4 bases from J, with 13 bases between. This CDR3 region has 14 residues. The CDR3 bases that were read are TGTGCCAGCAGTGGGCCTTCAGGAAGCTATGGC. Amino acids: CASSGPSGSYG. The whole CDR3 sequence is CASSGPSGSYGYTF.

This clone has a count of ten or more. The read falls 3 residues short of the CDR3 end, and the missing part is taken from the germline J gene. This sequence joins TRBV5-4 and TRBJ1-1; 7 nucleotides align to TRBD1. The J segment lost 7 bases and the V segment lost 4 bases, leaving 16 bases of the junction unmatched. CDR1 is SGHNT, CDR2 YYREEE, per germline (reference sequence). CDR3 length: 16 residues. The chain's CDR3 is CASSTGGQAGRSEAFF. CDR3 DNA (partial): TGTGCCAGCAGCACCGGAGGACAGGCCGGTCGGAGTGAA.

Within the sample, this clone is medium-sized. The CDR3 goes on 3 residues after the read ends, and that part is filled in from the germline J gene. The rearrangement joins TRBV7-9 to TRBJ1-1, with D possibly being TRBD1 (6 bases). The CDR3 length is 15 residues. V dropped 7 bases and J dropped 1 base, with 16 bases sitting between them. The germline gives CDR1 SEHNR, CDR2 FQNEAQ (reference sequence). The CDR3 loop is CASTLSTGTNTEAFF. CDR3 DNA (partial): TGTGCCAGCACGTTATCCACAGGGACGAACACTGAA.

This clone was recorded many times. The read comes to an end 3 residues before the CDR3 does, leaving the germline J gene to fill in the end. The chain recombines TRBV20-1 with TRBJ2-4; 9 nucleotides line up with TRBD2. Germline V CDR1 and CDR2: DFQATT, SNEGSKA (reference sequence). CDR3 length equals 13 residues. V trimming: 5 bases; J trimming: 7 bases; junction bases outside the gene matches: 6. Here the CDR3 reads CSAAGLASNIQYF. CDR3 DNA (partial): TGCAGTGCTGCCGGACTAGCGAGTAACATT.

This clone occurred many times. The DNA ends 3 residues before the CDR3 does, and the rest of the CDR3 is filled in from the germline J gene. V is TRBV7-3 and J is TRBJ2-1; the match to TRBD2 covers 12 bases. In germline, CDR1 is SGHTA, CDR2 FQGTGA. Trimming removed 4 bases from V and 7 bases from J; junction bases left unmatched: 5. The CDR3 has 15 residues. The sequenced part of the CDR3 DNA is TGTGCCAGCAGCTCTACTAGCGGGGGGCGGAATGAG. Translated: CASSSTSGGRNE. The whole CDR3 protein reads CASSSTSGGRNEQFF.

This clone was seen at least ten times. With the read ending 3 residues before the CDR3 end, the germline J gene is used to fill in that end. The chain uses TRBV29-1 and TRBJ1-4, with D perhaps TRBD1 (6 bases). Trimming pared 4 bases from V and 6 bases from J, leaving 12 bases between. Per germline, CDR1 SQVTM and CDR2 ANQGSEA. This CDR3 has 13 amino acids. CDR3: CSVGGQVDEKLFF. The CDR3 bases that were read are TGCAGCGTTGGGGGGCAGGTAGATGAAAAA.

This clone was detected ten times or more. With the read ending 3 residues before the CDR3 end, the germline J gene is used to fill in that end. The gene calls are TRBV9 and TRBJ2-2; possible D gene TRBD2, 7 bases. This CDR3 spans 16 amino acids. Germline values: CDR1 SGDLS, CDR2 YYNGEE. Trimming took off 0 bases at V and 6 bases at J, with 15 bases between the two ends. The DNA read from the CDR3 is TGTGCCAGCAGCGTAGGAGGGGGGCTAGCGGCCGGGGAG. The encoded protein is CASSVGGGLAAGE. Given in full, the CDR3 is CASSVGGGLAAGELFF.

There are many counts of this clone. Sequencing ends 3 residues short of the CDR3 end; the germline J gene provides the rest. The rearrangement uses TRBV5-6 and TRBJ2-2, with a possible D match to TRBD2 (5 bases). This CDR3 comprises 15 residues. Germline V gene lookup returns CDR1 SGHDT and CDR2 YYEEEE. The V gene lost 4 bases and the J gene lost 6 bases, with 16 bases spanning the gap. The CDR3 DNA, read in part, is TGTGCCAGCAGCCCCGTCGGGGAAGGAGCCGGGGAG. It codes for CASSPVGEGAGE. The entire CDR3 reads CASSPVGEGAGELFF. The full variable domain, in which reference TRBV5-6 and TRBJ2-2 provide the parts outside the CDR3, is DAGVTQSPTHLIKTRGQQVTLRCSPKSGHDTVSWYQQALGQGPQFIFQYYEEEERQRGNFPDRFSGHQFPNYSSELNVNALLLGDSALYLCASSPVGEGAGELFFGEGSRLTVL.

The table lists this clone with many counts. The sequenced fragment ends 3 residues before the CDR3 boundary, so the rest is inferred from the germline J gene. The chain joins TRBV10-3 to TRBJ1-3; 8 nucleotides line up with TRBD1. J was trimmed by 4 bases and V by 10 bases; bases with no gene match: 9. Looked up from germline, CDR1 is ENHRY and CDR2 is SYGVKD. This CDR3 has 14 residues. The sequenced part of the CDR3 DNA is TGTGCCACCTTGGACAGGGACACAGGAAACACC. This encodes CATLDRDTGNT. The whole CDR3 protein is CATLDRDTGNTIYF.

This clone was picked up many times. The read ends 3 residues early relative to the CDR3; the germline J gene fills the gap. The chain uses TRBV19 and TRBJ2-1, with 10 bases that match TRBD1. J was trimmed by 2 bases and V by 5 bases; bases with no gene match: 9. CDR1 is LNHDA, CDR2 SQIVND, per germline (reference sequence). The CDR3 runs 17 residues. The CDR3 DNA, read in part, is TGTGCCAGTAGTGTCACCAGTGGGACAGGGGCCTACAATGAG. This sequence encodes CASSVTSGTGAYNE. The whole CDR3 reads CASSVTSGTGAYNEQFF. Full variable domain (remainder filled in from reference TRBV19 and TRBJ2-1): DGGITQSPKYLFRKEGQNVTLSCEQNLNHDAMYWYRQDPGQGLRLIYYSQIVNDFQKGDIAEGYSVSREKKESFPLTVTSAQKNPTAFYLCASSVTSGTGAYNEQFFGPGTRLTVL.